Listed below are T cell receptor beta chains from one sample, sequenced in a study of T cell responses to AZD1222 COVID-19 vaccine. Sequencing used immunoSEQ multiplex PCR; TCRdb keeps in-frame clones, though not all of them. The sample has about 92,000 clones, roughly 88% seen once; the top ten hold roughly 24%. The input for sequencing was peripheral blood, taken on day 0 of AZD1222 vaccination. These receptors all stem from an adult in good health. Each CDR3 is given with its conserved first and last residue. A D gene is named only where the DNA matches it firmly. Some rows mark clone size as missing; the rest say once, few, many or name a class of expanded clone.

TRBV10-3	TRBJ2-7	-	-	TGTGCCATCAGTGAGAACCCCCGAGGTAGCGGTAGCGAGCAGTACTTC	CAISENPRGSGSEQYF
TRBV2	TRBJ2-3	-	-	TGTGCCAGCAGTGAACTAACCTTCACAGATACGCAGTATTTT	CASSELTFTDTQYF
TRBV7-9	TRBJ2-7	-	-	TGTGCCACCCAGGGGCAAAGCTCCTACGAGCAGTACTTC	CATQGQSSYEQYF
TRBV27	TRBJ1-2	-	-	TGTGCCAGCAGCATACAGGGCGGCTATGGCTACACCTTC	CASSIQGGYGYTF
TRBV19	TRBJ1-6	-	-	TGTGCCAGTGGGACCCGCAATTCACCCCTCCACTTT	CASGTRNSPLHF
TRBV28	TRBJ1-5	-	-	TGTGCCAGCAGGGCAGGAGGCAGGCGCAATCAGCCCCAGCATTTT	CASRAGGRRNQPQHF
TRBV7-2	TRBJ2-7	TRBD2	-	TGTGCCAGCAGCTTAGTGACTAGCGGGGGTAGTTACGAGCAGTACTTC	CASSLVTSGGSYEQYF
TRBV15	TRBJ1-2	-	-	TGTGCCACCAGCCCCCCCGGGACCCCGGGTCGGAGTGGCTACACCTTC	CATSPPGTPGRSGYTF
TRBV27	TRBJ1-2	TRBD1	-	TGTGCCAGCAGTGCAGGACAGGGGGGTTATGGCTACACCTTC	CASSAGQGGYGYTF
TRBV28	TRBJ2-7	TRBD2	-	TGTGCCAGCGGCCTACAGGCTAGCGGGAGATACGAGCAGTACTTC	CASGLQASGRYEQYF
TRBV5-4	TRBJ1-5	-	few	TGTGCCAGCAGCTTGGGAGGGGACGGCAATCAGCCCCAGCATTTT	CASSLGGDGNQPQHF
TRBV28	TRBJ1-6	-	-	TGTGCCAGCAGCCCAGCCGGGGGCTATAATTCACCCCTCCACTTT	CASSPAGGYNSPLHF
TRBV11-1	TRBJ1-1	-	-	TGTGCCAGCAGCTTATGGGGAGCGGACACTGAAGCTTTCTTT	CASSLWGADTEAFF
TRBV27	TRBJ1-4	-	-	TGTGCCAGCAGTTTATCCAGGGGACGGGGACTGTTTTTT	CASSLSRGRGLFF
TRBV30	TRBJ2-2	-	-	TGTGCCTGGAGTCGTGGGGTATTAACGAACACCGGGGAGCTGTTTTTT	CAWSRGVLTNTGELFF
TRBV2	TRBJ2-7	TRBD2	-	TGTGCCAGCAGTTTTGAGCGGGAGTCCTACGAGCAGTACTTC	CASSFERESYEQYF
TRBV7-8	TRBJ2-5	TRBD2	-	TGTGCCAGCAGCTTTGGACTAGCGGTACAAGAGACCCAGTACTTC	CASSFGLAVQETQYF
TRBV29-1	TRBJ1-1	-	-	TGCAGCGTCTCGGGGATGAACACTGAAGCTTTCTTT	CSVSGMNTEAFF